These 8 T cell receptor beta chains were sequenced from one sample in a study of Graves' ophthalmopathy and Graves' hyperthyroidism. As the template, RNA transcripts were used to amplify TCR beta CDR3 regions. A first-round RT-PCR used HTBI primers, followed by a second-round multiplex PCR. TCRdb redid the calling of the multiplex PCR reads with MiXCR, one entry per CDR3 protein. The table has about 220,000 distinct CDR3 sequences, about a fifth seen once. Sequencing was performed on peripheral blood. These receptors came from a woman aged 45-65 years with Graves' ophthalmopathy.

This clonotype appeared a single time. V gene TRBV12-3 or TRBV12-4 combines with J gene TRBJ1-1; D not certain. V was shortened by 6 bases and J by 6 bases, with 14 bases between the two germline ends. The length of the CDR3 is 13 residues. The CDR3 bases are TGTGCCAGCAGCACCCCAAGGCGGGCTGAAGCTTTCTTT. It codes for CASSTPRRAEAFF.

This clonotype has ten or more counts. The rearrangement links TRBV7-3 to TRBJ1-2; a possible D gene is TRBD1 (6 bases). V was trimmed by 5 bases and J by 7 bases, leaving 14 bases between them. Per germline, CDR1 SGHTA and CDR2 FQGTGA. The CDR3 has 13 amino acids. The CDR3 DNA reads as TGTGCCAGCAGCCCCGGGACAATCGGTGGCTACACCTTC. Translation gives CASSPGTIGGYTF.

This rearrangement joins TRBV15 to TRBJ1-1; no clear D gene. The germline CDR1 and CDR2 sequences are LNHNV and YYDKDF (reference sequence). V lost 5 bases and J 4 bases, leaving 8 bases between the germline ends. The CDR3 spans 12 residues. The CDR3, as DNA: TGTGCCACCAGCTCGACGCGCACTGAAGCTTTCTTT. Amino acid sequence: CATSSTRTEAFF.

This clonotype appeared many times. V usage is TRBV12-3 or TRBV12-4 and J usage is TRBJ1-3; D is possibly TRBD1 (5 bases). This CDR3 is 14 amino acids long. The ends were cut back, 3 bases at V and 4 bases at J, with 10 bases in the middle. CDR3 loop: CASSFGTLGNTIYF. The DNA for the CDR3 is TGTGCCAGCAGTTTTGGGACCTTGGGAAACACCATATATTTT.

This chain joins TRBV3-1 and TRBJ1-1, with D perhaps TRBD1 (5 bases). This CDR3 spans 16 amino acids. The V gene's germline CDR1 is LGHDT and CDR2 YNNKEL (reference sequence). The germline V and J ends were trimmed by 2 bases and 0 bases, with 13 bases remaining between them. This CDR3 is CASSQRGSTMNTEAFF. The CDR3 nucleotides read TGTGCCAGCAGCCAACGGGGCAGCACCATGAACACTGAAGCTTTCTTT.

Remarks on this clonotype: Since a much larger clone is just one base distant, this may be a read error. The chain carries TRBV24-1 and TRBJ2-2, with D possibly matching TRBD2 (6 bases). The CDR3 has 13 residues. V was shortened by 10 bases and J by 4 bases, with 12 bases between the two germline ends. CDR1 and CDR2 (germline): KGHDR, SFDVKD. For the CDR3, the DNA is TGTGCCACAAGGGACTGGACCACCGGGGAGCTGTTTTTT. It specifies CATRDWTTGELFF.

This clonotype has a count of ten or more. The chain joins TRBV28 to TRBJ2-4; 8 bases are a match to TRBD2. J was trimmed by 2 bases and V by 10 bases; bases with no gene match: 13. The V gene's germline CDR1 is MDHEN and CDR2 SYDVKM. This CDR3 region has 16 residues. The CDR3 protein is CATSGSGSVSKNIQYF. CDR3 DNA sequence: TGTGCCACCTCGGGAAGCGGGAGTGTTTCCAAAAACATTCAGTACTTC. Full variable domain (remainder filled in from reference TRBV28 and TRBJ2-4): DVKVTQSSRYLVKRTGEKVFLECVQDMDHENMFWYRQDPGLGLRLIYFSYDVKMKEKGDIPEGYSVSREKKERFSLILESASTNQTSMYLCATSGSGSVSKNIQYFGAGTRLSVL.

This clonotype was counted a few times. The chain couples TRBV19 to TRBJ1-1; D gene unclear. Germline CDR1 is LNHDA and CDR2 is SQIVND (reference sequence). The germline V and J ends were trimmed by 5 bases and 4 bases, with 14 bases remaining between them. There are 14 residues in the CDR3. CDR3: CASSPGPWGTEAFF. CDR3 nucleotides: TGTGCCAGTAGTCCCGGACCCTGGGGCACTGAAGCTTTCTTT. Full variable domain (rest looked up from reference TRBV19 and TRBJ1-1): DGGITQSPKYLFRKEGQNVTLSCEQNLNHDAMYWYRQDPGQGLRLIYYSQIVNDFQKGDIAEGYSVSREKKESFPLTVTSAQKNPTAFYLCASSPGPWGTEAFFGQGTRLTVV.